This TCR beta chain was recorded in a study of vaccination and CD4 T cells after COVID-19. Overall study context: For control cultures, the treatment was a CEFX pool, an HIV-1 Nef pool, or no peptide.

The Oncomine TCR Beta short-read assay was applied to DNA of cultured CD4+ T cells. MiXCR, applied by TCRdb to the PCR reads, yields one record per CDR3 protein. The table has about 15,000 distinct CDR3 sequences, around 70% seen once. Worth noting for this clonotype: Its antigen remains unidentified.

The treatment was: approximately nine-day PBMC culture with coronavirus spike peptide pools or control peptides (ViraFEST assay). Half-medium changes with fresh IL-2 medium occurred on days 3 and 7. The clonotype originates from a human donor who had recovered from COVID-19. The sequenced material came from CD4+ T cells from blood, cultured in vitro.

The CDR3 spells CASSAGTVPYNEQFF. CDR3 nucleotides: TGTGCCAGCTCCGCCGGGACCGTCCCCTACAATGAGCAGTTCTTC. The rearrangement joins TRBV6-2 or TRBV6-3 to TRBJ2-1; D assignment may be TRBD1 or TRBD2 (5 bases each). V shed 8 bases and J shed 2 bases, with 16 bases lying between them. This CDR3 region has 15 residues. Germline lookup yields CDR1 MNHEY and CDR2 SVGEGT.